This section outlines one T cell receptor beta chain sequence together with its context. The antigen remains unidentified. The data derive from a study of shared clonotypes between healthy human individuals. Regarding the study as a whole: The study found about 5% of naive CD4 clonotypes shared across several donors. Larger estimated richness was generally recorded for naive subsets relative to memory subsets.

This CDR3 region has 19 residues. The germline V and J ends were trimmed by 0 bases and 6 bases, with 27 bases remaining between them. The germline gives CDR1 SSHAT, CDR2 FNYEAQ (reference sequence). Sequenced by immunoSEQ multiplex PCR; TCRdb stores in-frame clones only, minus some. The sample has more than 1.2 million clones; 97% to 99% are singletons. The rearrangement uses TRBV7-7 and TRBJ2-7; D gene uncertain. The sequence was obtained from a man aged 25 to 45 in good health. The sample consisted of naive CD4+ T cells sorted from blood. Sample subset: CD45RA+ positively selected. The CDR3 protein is CASSLALRAVTLIIGEQYF. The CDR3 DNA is TGTGCCAGCAGCTTAGCGCTAAGAGCAGTCACCCTAATTATTGGCGAGCAGTACTTC.